Presented here are 20 T cell receptor beta chains from one specimen sequenced in a study of T cells in Graves' hyperthyroidism and ophthalmopathy. RNA transcripts provided the source from which TCR beta CDR3 regions were amplified. Initially, a first-round RT-PCR of the TCR CDR3 employed the HTBI primer set. In TCRdb, the multiplex PCR reads were re-called with MiXCR into one record per CDR3 protein. The sample lists 90,000 to 120,000 distinct CDR3 sequences; more than 15% were seen once. Sequences were obtained from blood. These receptors all stem from a woman aged 50 to 60 with Graves' hyperthyroidism.

This clonotype was seen repeatedly, ten times or more. The chain recombines TRBV27 with TRBJ2-3; 9 bases are a match to TRBD2. The trim removed 1 base at V and 0 bases at J, leaving 5 bases unmatched. Germline CDR1 is MNHEY and CDR2 is SMNVEV (reference sequence). The CDR3 covers 17 residues. The CDR3 sequence: CASSLYSTSGSTDTQYF. The CDR3 coding sequence is TGTGCCAGCAGTTTATACTCGACTAGCGGCAGCACAGATACGCAGTATTTT.

This clonotype was detected many times. The rearrangement joins TRBV11-2 to TRBJ2-1; 9 bases line up with TRBD2. J was trimmed by 4 bases and V by 4 bases; bases with no gene match: 5. Germline assignment: CDR1 SGHAT and CDR2 FQNNGV. This CDR3 contains 15 residues. In DNA form, the CDR3 reads TGTGCCAGCAGCTATGCGGGAGGGCAGTACAATGAGCAGTTCTTC. Translation: CASSYAGGQYNEQFF.

At least ten counts were recorded for this clonotype. This chain connects TRBV6-2 or TRBV6-3 to TRBJ2-5, with 8 bases that match TRBD1. Losses at the gene ends were 7 bases for V and 4 bases for J; bases not matched to a gene: 8. The CDR3 is made up of 14 amino acids. Germline CDR1 reads MNHEY; CDR2 reads SVGEGT. The CDR3 is CASNQQGGGETQYF. CDR3 bases: TGTGCCAGCAATCAACAGGGGGGCGGAGAGACCCAGTACTTC.

This clonotype was detected ten times or more. The rearrangement joins TRBV5-1 to TRBJ1-1, with D possibly matching TRBD1 (6 bases). Germline V gene lookup returns CDR1 SGHRS and CDR2 YFSETQ. The V and J ends lost 0 bases and 4 bases respectively, with 13 bases between them. The CDR3 spans 15 residues. CDR3 nucleotides: TGCGCCAGCAGCTTGGAGGCAGGGGTGGTCACTGAAGCTTTCTTT. It yields the protein CASSLEAGVVTEAFF.

This clonotype was recorded only once. V is TRBV29-1 and J is TRBJ2-3, with 9 bases aligning to TRBD2. This CDR3 is built from 14 residues. The V and J ends lost 7 bases and 5 bases, in that order; junction bases with no gene match: 10. CDR1 is SQVTM, CDR2 ANQGSEA, per germline. This CDR3 is CSATPGLAIDTQYF. CDR3 DNA: TGCAGCGCTACTCCGGGACTAGCAATAGATACGCAGTATTTT.

This clonotype was observed many times. V is TRBV28 and J is TRBJ2-5; 12 nucleotides line up with TRBD2. V gave up 1 base and J gave up 4 bases; unmatched junction bases: 1. CDR1 is MDHEN, CDR2 SYDVKM, per germline. This CDR3 is 15 amino acids long. This CDR3 is CASSLLTSGRETQYF. In nucleotides, the CDR3 is TGTGCCAGCAGTTTATTGACTAGCGGGAGAGAGACCCAGTACTTC.

DNA of the CDR3: TGCAGCGTTGACGCCGGGGAGCTGTTTTTT. This encodes CSVDAGELFF. The chain joins TRBV29-1 to TRBJ2-2; D is undetermined. V lost 3 bases, J lost 6 bases, and 2 bases lay in between. The CDR3 covers 10 residues. Per germline, CDR1 SQVTM and CDR2 ANQGSEA.

Many counts were recorded for this clonotype. This rearrangement joins TRBV5-1 to TRBJ2-1; 14 nucleotides align to TRBD2. Germline CDR1 SGHRS, CDR2 YFSETQ. The CDR3 contains 16 residues. V gave up 0 bases and J gave up 8 bases; unmatched junction bases: 4. The CDR3 loop reads CASSLGGTSGSHEQFF. DNA of the CDR3: TGCGCCAGCAGCTTGGGTGGGACTAGCGGGAGTCATGAGCAGTTCTTC.

This clonotype was seen repeatedly, ten times or more. This chain connects TRBV24-1 to TRBJ1-5; D is possibly TRBD1 (6 bases). V was cut by 2 bases and J by 7 bases, with 14 bases left in between. This CDR3 contains 15 residues. CDR1 KGHDR and CDR2 SFDVKD come from the germline V gene. The CDR3 loop reads CATSDSAGGRQPQHF. Written as DNA, the CDR3 is TGTGCCACCAGTGATTCGGCGGGGGGCCGACAGCCCCAGCATTTT.

In its sample, this clonotype was seen many times. The rearrangement links TRBV2 to TRBJ2-7, with D tentatively TRBD2 (7 bases). The CDR3 spans 12 residues. Germline lookup yields CDR1 SNHLY and CDR2 FYNNEI. Trimming took 7 bases from V and 7 from J, leaving 14 bases between them. In DNA, the CDR3 is TGTGCCAGCACCGGGGGGCTAGAGGAGCAGTACGTC. Residues: CASTGGLEEQYV.

In this sample, this clonotype turned up many times. The rearrangement links TRBV20-1 to TRBJ1-4; D gene unclear. The CDR3 spans 16 residues. V lost 1 base and J lost 5, with 17 bases in between. The V gene's germline CDR1 is DFQATT and CDR2 SNEGSKA (reference sequence). CDR3 bases: TGCAGTGCTAGAGTCATACCGAGGGTTTGGAATGAAAAACTGTTTTTT. Translation: CSARVIPRVWNEKLFF.

This clonotype was seen many times. CDR3 sequence (DNA): TGTGCCATCAGTCTAGATGCAGGGGGCGATGGCTACACCTTC. This gives the protein CAISLDAGGDGYTF. The chain couples TRBV10-3 to TRBJ1-2; 8 positions match TRBD1. This CDR3 has 14 residues. The V segment lost 5 bases and the J segment 6 bases; nucleotides outside the gene matches: 8. Germline V gene sequence: CDR1 ENHRY, CDR2 SYGVKD.

The sample holds many counts of this clonotype. V gene TRBV4-1 combines with J gene TRBJ2-1; D is tentatively TRBD1 or TRBD2 (6 bases each). V shed 5 bases and J shed 10 bases, with 12 bases lying between them. This CDR3 has 12 amino acids. Germline V CDR1 and CDR2: MGHRA, YSYEKL. CDR3 nucleotides: TGCGCCAGCAGCGCCGTGGGGGGCGAGCAGTTCTTC. The encoded protein is CASSAVGGEQFF.

This clonotype was counted at least ten times. The V call is TRBV15, the J call TRBJ1-1, with D hard to call. CDR1 is LNHNV and CDR2 is YYDKDF in the germline V gene (reference sequence). CDR3 size: 13 residues. V shed 1 base and J shed 1 base, with 4 bases lying between them. CDR3 sequence (DNA): TGTGCCACCAGCAGAGGGGAGAACACTGAAGCTTTCTTT. This sequence encodes CATSRGENTEAFF.

This clonotype was observed many times. The chain has TRBV27 and TRBJ2-7; 9 bases match TRBD2. This CDR3 has 15 residues. The V gene's germline CDR1 is MNHEY and CDR2 SMNVEV (reference sequence). J lost 5 bases, V lost 6 bases, and 11 bases had no gene match. This chain's CDR3 is CASSPGLAFIHEQYV. CDR3 DNA: TGTGCCAGCAGCCCGGGACTAGCTTTCATTCACGAGCAGTACGTC.

This clonotype was observed many times. V gene TRBV27 combines with J gene TRBJ1-1, with D tentatively TRBD1 (6 bases). With 5 bases removed from V and 4 bases from J, the gap between germline ends came to 17 bases. From germline, CDR1 is MNHEY and CDR2 SMNVEV (reference sequence). There are 15 residues in the CDR3. The CDR3 coding sequence is TGTGCCAGCAGTCCGACGTGGGGGCGGGTCACTGAAGCTTTCTTT. Its protein is CASSPTWGRVTEAFF.

This clonotype was recorded at least ten times. The J gene is TRBJ2-1, the V gene TRBV7-9; D may be TRBD2 (6 bases). This CDR3 has 14 residues. Germline V lookup: CDR1 SEHNR, CDR2 FQNEAQ (reference sequence). Trimming cost V 0 bases and J 10 bases, with 13 bases left between them. The CDR3 DNA reads TGTGCCAGCAGCTTAGCCCGCGGACTACACGAGCAGTTCTTC. Encoded protein: CASSLARGLHEQFF.

This clonotype came up many times. CDR3 residues: CASSLRQGNTEAFF. The CDR3 DNA is TGTGCCAGCAGTCTTCGACAGGGGAACACTGAAGCTTTCTTT. The J gene is TRBJ1-1, the V gene TRBV28; TRBD1 agrees at 7 bases. This CDR3 has 14 residues. V was pared by 5 bases and J by 1 base, with 4 bases of the junction left unmatched. Germline assignment: CDR1 MDHEN and CDR2 SYDVKM. The whole variable domain, remainder taken from reference TRBV28 and TRBJ1-1, is DVKVTQSSRYLVKRTGEKVFLECVQDMDHENMFWYRQDPGLGLRLIYFSYDVKMKEKGDIPEGYSVSREKKERFSLILESASTNQTSMYLCASSLRQGNTEAFFGQGTRLTVV.

This clonotype was seen at least ten times. The chain carries TRBV3-1 and TRBJ2-1, with D maybe TRBD2 (5 bases). The CDR3 totals 14 residues. Between the trimmed V and J ends, which lost 1 base and 8 bases, there was a span of 12 bases. Germline-derived CDR1 and CDR2 are LGHDT and YNNKEL (reference sequence). CDR3 DNA sequence: TGTGCCAGCAGCCAAGGGCGACGGGATGATGAGCAGTTCTTC. Its protein is CASSQGRRDDEQFF.

This clonotype was seen at least ten times. The gene calls are TRBV29-1 and TRBJ1-6; D perhaps matches TRBD1 (5 bases). CDR3 length: 13 amino acids. V lost 4 bases and J lost 10, with 14 bases in between. Germline assignment: CDR1 SQVTM and CDR2 ANQGSEA. CDR3 sequence (DNA): TGCAGCGTTGGGAGCCAGGGAGACTCACCCCTCCACTTT. The encoded protein is CSVGSQGDSPLHF.